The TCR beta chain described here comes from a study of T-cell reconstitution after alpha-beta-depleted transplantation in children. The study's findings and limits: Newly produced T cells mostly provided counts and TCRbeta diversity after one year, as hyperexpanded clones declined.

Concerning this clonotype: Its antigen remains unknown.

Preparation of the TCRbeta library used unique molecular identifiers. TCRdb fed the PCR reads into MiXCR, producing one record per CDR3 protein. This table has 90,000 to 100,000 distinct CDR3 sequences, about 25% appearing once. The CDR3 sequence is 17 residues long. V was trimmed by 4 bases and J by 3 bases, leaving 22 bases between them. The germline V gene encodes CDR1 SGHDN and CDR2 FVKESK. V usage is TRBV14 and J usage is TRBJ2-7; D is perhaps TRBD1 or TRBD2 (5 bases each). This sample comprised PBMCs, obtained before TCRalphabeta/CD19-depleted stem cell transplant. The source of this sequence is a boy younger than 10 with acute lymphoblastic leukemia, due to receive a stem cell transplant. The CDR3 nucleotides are TGTGCCAGCAGCCGAGCGGACACTCGGCCACGGATCTACGAGCAGTACTTC. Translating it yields CASSRADTRPRIYEQYF.